One sample yielded the 15 T cell receptor beta chains listed below, sequenced in a study of Ad26.COV2.S vaccination and SARS-CoV-2 variants. As to treatment: around 19 received Ad26.COV2.S at low or high dose, single or two shots; several received placebo; per-sample allocation not given. Samples came from day 63 after the first vaccine or placebo injection. The assay was immunoSEQ multiplex PCR, and TCRdb's table has in-frame clones only and misses some. The sample lists about 680,000 clones, 89% occurring once. The source was peripheral blood, collected in a trial of Ad26.COV2.S vaccine versus placebo. Every receptor here comes from a person aged 18-60 years who received the Ad26.COV2.S COVID-19 vaccine or a placebo.

CDR3 residues: CASSYRQGSSYEQYF. The CDR3 coding sequence is TGTGCCAGCAGTTATAGGCAGGGGAGCTCCTACGAGCAGTACTTC. The J gene is TRBJ2-7, the V gene TRBV6-2 or TRBV6-3, with D possibly being TRBD1 (6 bases). The germline gives CDR1 MNHEY, CDR2 SVGEGT. This CDR3 is built from 15 residues. The V end lost 3 bases, the J end lost 0 bases, and 12 bases lay between the germline ends.

This clone was picked up one time. V usage is TRBV5-4 and J usage is TRBJ2-3; 9 positions agree with TRBD2. V lost 2 bases and J lost 0; bases outside the gene matches: 4. The length of the CDR3 is 16 residues. The germline V gene encodes CDR1 SGHNT and CDR2 YYREEE (reference sequence). The DNA of the CDR3 is TGTGCCAGCAGCTTTATGACTAGCGGAAGCACAGATACGCAGTATTTT. It is translated as CASSFMTSGSTDTQYF.

The chain uses TRBV5-1 and TRBJ2-1; D unclear. CDR3 length: 13 amino acids. V was clipped by 0 bases and J by 5 bases, with 6 bases between them. Germline assignment: CDR1 SGHRS and CDR2 YFSETQ. CDR3 amino acids: CASSLESHNEQFF. As DNA, the CDR3 is TGCGCCAGCAGCTTGGAATCCCACAATGAGCAGTTCTTC.

CDR3 in amino acids: CASSFPTGRATNEKLFF. CDR3 nucleotides: TGTGCCAGCAGTTTCCCGACAGGGCGGGCAACTAATGAAAAACTGTTTTTT. J is TRBJ1-4 and V is TRBV27, with 7 bases fitting TRBD1. The germline V gene encodes CDR1 MNHEY and CDR2 SMNVEV (reference sequence). V lost 3 bases and J lost 0; bases outside the gene matches: 7. The CDR3 totals 17 residues.

This chain uses TRBV10-3 with TRBJ1-5; 11 nucleotides match TRBD1. Losses at the gene ends were 6 bases for V and 4 bases for J; bases not matched to a gene: 2. The CDR3 length is 14 residues. The germline CDR1 and CDR2 sequences are ENHRY and SYGVKD. The CDR3 DNA is TGTGCCATCAGCGGGACAGGGGGAAATCAGCCCCAGCATTTT. Translated, it gives CAISGTGGNQPQHF.

The chain carries TRBV21-1 and TRBJ2-2; the table's D call of TRBD1 was not tested on the DNA. TRBV21-1 has pseudogene status. There are 16 residues in the CDR3. The chain's CDR3 is CANEKQGAMNTGELFF. The CDR3 DNA reads TGTGCCAACGAAAAGCAGGGGGCAATGAACACCGGGGAGCTGTTTTTT.

The count of this clone is one. The chain couples TRBV19 to TRBJ2-3; 8 bases map to TRBD2. The CDR3 contains 17 residues. V lost 1 base to trimming and J lost 0 bases; unmatched junction nucleotides: 6. Germline CDR1 is LNHDA and CDR2 is SQIVND (reference sequence). The CDR3 region has the DNA TGTGCCAGTAGTATAGTTGCGAGCGGGGGAAGCACAGATACGCAGTATTTT. It is translated as CASSIVASGGSTDTQYF.

V usage is TRBV4-1 and J usage is TRBJ2-7; D ambiguous. CDR1 is MGHRA, CDR2 YSYEKL, per germline. Trimming stripped 3 bases from V and 0 bases from J, with 12 bases between. The CDR3 spans 15 residues. CDR3 in DNA: TGCGCCAGCAGCCAGGGCAGAACCCCCTCCTACGAGCAGTACTTC. Encoded protein: CASSQGRTPSYEQYF.

The chain couples TRBV5-5 to TRBJ2-7; maybe TRBD2 (7 bases). Germline CDR1 is SGHKS and CDR2 is YYEKEE (reference sequence). Trimming took 0 bases from V and 2 from J, leaving 12 bases between them. CDR3 size: 15 residues. The CDR3: CASSLEAGATYEQYF. As DNA, the CDR3 is TGTGCCAGCAGCTTGGAGGCGGGGGCGACCTACGAGCAGTACTTC.

This rearrangement joins TRBV18 to TRBJ2-7; D is possibly TRBD1 (6 bases). Germline V gives CDR1 KGHSH, CDR2 LQKENI. Trimming took off 1 base at V and 3 bases at J, with 7 bases between the two ends. The CDR3 covers 13 residues. The CDR3 sequence: CASSPRTDYEQYF. The CDR3 DNA follows: TGTGCCAGCTCACCACGGACAGACTACGAGCAGTACTTC.

This chain connects TRBV5-4 to TRBJ2-1, with 7 bases aligning to TRBD2. This CDR3 spans 13 amino acids. V was pared by 10 bases and J by 4 bases, with 8 bases of the junction left unmatched. Germline loops: CDR1 SGHNT, CDR2 YYREEE (reference sequence). The chain's CDR3 is CASAGGNYNEQFF. The CDR3 coding sequence is TGTGCCTCGGCCGGGGGGAATTACAATGAGCAGTTCTTC.

This clone was observed once. The chain employs TRBV5-1 and TRBJ2-2, with D unresolved. CDR3 length: 14 amino acids. V was shortened by 6 bases and J by 0 bases, with 9 bases between the two germline ends. Germline V gene lookup returns CDR1 SGHRS and CDR2 YFSETQ. This CDR3 reads CASTSVTNTGELFF. CDR3 nucleotides: TGCGCCAGCACCTCAGTCACGAACACCGGGGAGCTGTTTTTT.

The V gene is TRBV9, the J gene TRBJ2-1, with D perhaps TRBD2 (6 bases). From germline, CDR1 is SGDLS and CDR2 YYNGEE. Trimming removed 0 bases from V and 8 bases from J, with 18 bases in between. The CDR3 runs to 16 residues. The DNA of the CDR3 is TGTGCCAGCAGCGTAGGCGGGATGTCCGTTGCGGATGAGCAGTTCTTC. This gives the protein CASSVGGMSVADEQFF.

The table lists this clone with a count of one. The CDR3 DNA reads TGTGCCAGCAGTCCCTCGATAAGGACCCAGTACTTC. This sequence encodes CASSPSIRTQYF. The chain links TRBV2 to TRBJ2-5; D is ambiguous. This CDR3 spans 12 amino acids. The V end lost 5 bases, the J end lost 7 bases, and 11 bases lay between the germline ends. The germline gives CDR1 SNHLY, CDR2 FYNNEI.

The chain has TRBV18 and TRBJ2-6; no clear D. Looked up from germline, CDR1 is KGHSH and CDR2 is LQKENI. The CDR3 loop spans 17 amino acids. Trimming cost V 5 bases and J 2 bases, with 16 bases left between them. As DNA, the CDR3 is TGTGCCAGCTCAGTCCGGGCCCCAGCGACTGGGGCCAACGTCCTGACTTTC. It translates to CASSVRAPATGANVLTF.